This T cell receptor beta chain derives from a study of shared clonotypes between healthy human individuals. Per germline, CDR1 SGHTA and CDR2 FQGNSA. V lost 5 bases, J lost 4 bases, and 12 bases lay in between. There are 14 residues in the CDR3. Using immunoSEQ multiplex PCR, the repertoire was profiled, and TCRdb retains in-frame clones only, with some absent. The table has roughly 2 million clones, 85% to 95% seen once; the top ten hold 0.13%. V gene TRBV7-2 combines with J gene TRBJ1-5, with D hard to call. The specimen sequenced was naive CD4+ T cells sorted from blood. Described subset: CD45RA+ positively selected. The TCR originated in a man in his late teens or twenties in good health. CDR3 loop: CASSLRHGNQPQHF. The CDR3 DNA reads TGTGCCAGCAGCCTCCGACACGGGAATCAGCCCCAGCATTTT.